The 2 T cell receptor beta chains in this list originate from one sample, sequenced in a study of blood T cell repertoires in COVID-19 (dated by TCRdb to 2019 to 2021). Library preparation used the immunoSEQ multiplex PCR assay. Here the immuneACCESS table is served through TCRdb, limited to in-frame sequences with V and J called. Missing clones are a known gap in these copies; in checked studies unresolved V genes cover under half, and the rest lacks a known reason. The sample table shows 85,000 to 95,000 clones, and approximately 88% are seen once. The top ten clonotypes cover 0.35% to 0.5% of the sample. What was sequenced was peripheral blood. The receptors stem from a man aged 55 to 70 with acute or convalescent COVID-19.

CDR3 sequence reads: CASSKGQGALGEQFF. The CDR3 nucleotides are TGTGCCAGCAGCAAAGGACAGGGGGCATTAGGAGAGCAGTTCTTC. V usage is TRBV3-1 (or the pseudogene TRBV3-2) and J usage is TRBJ2-1, with 11 bases fitting TRBD1. From germline, CDR1 is LGHDT and CDR2 YNNKEL (reference sequence). This CDR3 is 15 amino acids long. Trimming at V came to 5 bases and at J to 10 bases, leaving 10 bases not matched to a gene.

The chain combines TRBV27 with TRBJ2-1, with 14 positions matching TRBD2. There are 18 residues in the CDR3. V shed 5 bases, J shed 4 bases, and the junction held 10 bases outside the gene matches. Germline V gene data show CDR1 as MNHEY and CDR2 as SMNVEV (reference sequence). Written as DNA, the CDR3 is TGTGCCAGCAGTGCCCCCGGGACTAGCGGGAGAGTATACAATGAGCAGTTCTTC. Translating gives CASSAPGTSGRVYNEQFF.